This record covers a single T cell receptor beta chain. Its antigen is unidentified. This specimen belongs to a study of cytomegalovirus exposure and HLA in healthy donors. Study-level results: In a later analysis, across HLA loci, associated TCR counts were highest for DRB1, lowest for HLA-C.

Primers included in the PCR were 60 Vbeta and 13 Jbeta primers. Profiling relied on immunoSEQ multiplex PCR, and the TCRdb table lists in-frame clones only, not all of them. In the table there are 35,000 to 45,000 clones, about half of which are singletons. Material for sequencing was PBMCs. The sequence was collected from a man in his 60s in good health and CMV-seronegative.

The DNA for the CDR3 is TGTGCCAGCAGTTCAGGACTAGCGGGAGGAGCAGAGACCCAGTACTTC. Protein: CASSSGLAGGAETQYF. V is TRBV28 and J is TRBJ2-5, with TRBD2 matching over 14 bases. CDR3 size: 16 residues. V was clipped by 4 bases and J by 4 bases; unmatched bases: 5. Looked up from germline, CDR1 is MDHEN and CDR2 is SYDVKM.